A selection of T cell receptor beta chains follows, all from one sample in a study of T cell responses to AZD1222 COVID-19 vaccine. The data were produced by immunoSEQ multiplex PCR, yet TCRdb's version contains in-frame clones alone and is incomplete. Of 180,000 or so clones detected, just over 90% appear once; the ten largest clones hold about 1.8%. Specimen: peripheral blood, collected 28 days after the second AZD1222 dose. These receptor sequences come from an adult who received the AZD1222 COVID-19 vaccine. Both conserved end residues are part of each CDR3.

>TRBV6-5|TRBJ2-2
CASSPQGIGELFF
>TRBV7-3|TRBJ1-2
CASSPDRGSGGYTF
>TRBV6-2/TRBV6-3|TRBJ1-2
CASSNGQMNGYTF
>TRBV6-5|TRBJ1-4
CASRPIGTGEEKLFF
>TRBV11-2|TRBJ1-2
CASSSTGASYGYTF
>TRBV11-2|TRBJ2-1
CASSLGTGGRDEQFF
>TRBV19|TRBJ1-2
CASSSRQGARYGYTF
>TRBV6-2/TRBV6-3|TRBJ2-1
CASSYSPGLAGGPNNEQFF
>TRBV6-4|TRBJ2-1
CASSELAGGNNEQFF
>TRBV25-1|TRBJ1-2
CASSPGGGTGYTF
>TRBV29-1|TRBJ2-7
CSAGERARYEQYF
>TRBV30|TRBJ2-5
CAWNSGLETQYF
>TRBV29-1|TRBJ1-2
CSVGGTGEVSGYTF
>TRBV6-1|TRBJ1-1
CASSEVGRVEAFF
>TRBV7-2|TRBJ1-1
CASSLATGFEAFF
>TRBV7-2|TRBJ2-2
CASSAVAGLTSGELFF
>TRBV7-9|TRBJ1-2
CASAAAALNYGYTF
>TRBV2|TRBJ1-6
CASSSLAGNSPLHF
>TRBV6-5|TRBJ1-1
CASSSQTAMNTEAFF
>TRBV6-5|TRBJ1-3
CASKGTGFSGNTIYF
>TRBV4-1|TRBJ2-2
CASSQPIRGELFF
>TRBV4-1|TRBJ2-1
CASSQDGTGYNEQFF